The clone carrying this T cell receptor (beta chain) was picked up a small number of times. Its antigen remains unidentified. Someone pulled total RNA out of unfractionated whole blood. Attachment of unique molecular identifiers to individual cDNA molecules was performed in the library. In the authors' workflow: A per-sample median of 95,638 TCRs was observed, with a range of roughly 20,000 to 690,600. TCRdb re-called the 5' RACE reads with MiXCR, one entry per CDR3 protein. TCRdb, rather than the study authors, made the V and J calls. This sample yields around 82,000 distinct CDR3 sequences, of which 6% to 8.5% are seen a single time; around 2% belongs to the top ten. Germline loops: CDR1 SEHNR, CDR2 FQNEAQ (reference sequence). CDR3 length equals 13 residues. V lost 11 bases to trimming and J lost 1 base; unmatched junction nucleotides: 7. This entry comes from a study of human T cells and chemical hapten exposure. Study context: TCR yields per sample varied, mainly owing to small pooled library volume differences.

Points from the study as a whole: Following DPC sensitization, TCRs present above 1 in 1000 frequency showed no change.

The chain uses TRBV7-9 and TRBJ2-5, with 7 positions matching TRBD1. This clonotype originated in a male donor in good health. The CDR3 coding sequence is TGTGCCGGGGGACAGCCGTCCCAAGAGACCCAGTACTTC. As protein: CAGGQPSQETQYF.